This is a list of T cell receptor beta chains from one sample in a study of blood T cell repertoires in COVID-19. Repertoires were generated with immunoSEQ multiplex PCR, while TCRdb's copy carries only in-frame clones and drops some. The sample consists of about 130,000 clones, approximately 81% of them appearing once. Sequenced sample: peripheral blood. The receptors were gathered from a woman aged 45-59 years with acute or convalescent COVID-19. The CDR3 runs from the conserved cysteine through the conserved F or W. D genes are given only for firm matches. Some rows mark clone size as missing; the rest say once, few, many or name a class of expanded clone.

V gene	CDR3 length	D gene	J gene	clone size	CDR3 protein	CDR3 DNA
TRBV5-1	14	-	TRBJ1-2	-	CASSVGETAYGYTF	TGCGCCAGCAGCGTAGGTGAGACAGCCTATGGCTACACCTTC
TRBV19	15	TRBD1	TRBJ1-5	-	CASSIRQGAVQPQHF	TGTGCCAGTAGTATCAGGCAGGGGGCTGTTCAGCCCCAGCATTTT
TRBV6-6	15	TRBD2	TRBJ2-1	-	CASKLEREVVHEQFF	TGTGCCAGTAAGTTGGAGCGGGAGGTCGTCCATGAGCAGTTCTTC
TRBV27	14	TRBD2	TRBJ2-3	-	CASSLAGGTDTQYF	TGTGCCAGCAGTTTAGCGGGGGGCACAGATACGCAGTATTTT
TRBV5-1	12	-	TRBJ2-1	-	CASSLPGNEQFF	TGCGCCAGCAGCTTGCCGGGGAATGAGCAGTTCTTC
TRBV29-1	10	-	TRBJ1-1	-	CSGQNTEAFF	TGCAGCGGACAGAACACTGAAGCTTTCTTT
TRBV7-2	15	TRBD2	TRBJ2-1	-	CASSLVAGGGNEQFF	TGTGCCAGCAGCTTAGTAGCGGGAGGGGGGAATGAGCAGTTCTTC
TRBV19	18	TRBD2	TRBJ2-4	-	CASSIKSAGGPVENIQYF	TGTGCCAGTAGTATAAAATCGGCGGGAGGGCCTGTTGAAAACATTCAGTACTTC
TRBV11-2	17	TRBD1	TRBJ2-2	once	CASSLRGSPANTGELFF	TGTGCCAGCAGCCTCAGGGGGTCGCCCGCGAACACCGGGGAGCTGTTTTTT
TRBV5-1	13	-	TRBJ2-2	-	CASSFLGIGELFF	TGCGCCAGCAGCTTTCTAGGTATCGGGGAGCTGTTTTTT
TRBV10-1	12	-	TRBJ1-1	-	CASSGQYTEAFF	TGCGCCAGCAGTGGACAGTACACTGAAGCTTTCTTT
TRBV6-5	15	-	TRBJ1-5	-	CASRRRMGAGQPQHF	TGTGCCAGCAGAAGGAGGATGGGGGCTGGTCAGCCCCAGCATTTT
TRBV7-7	13	-	TRBJ2-2	-	CASSSRDTGELFF	TGTGCTAGCAGCTCTCGGGACACCGGGGAGCTGTTTTTT
TRBV6-5	15	TRBD2	TRBJ2-7	-	CASNLGLAGAYEQYF	TGTGCCAGCAATCTGGGACTAGCGGGAGCCTACGAGCAGTACTTC
TRBV19	15	TRBD2	TRBJ2-7	-	CASSRSGRGVYEQYF	TGTGCCAGTAGCCGTTCAGGACGGGGGGTCTACGAGCAGTACTTC
TRBV5-1	15	TRBD1	TRBJ2-3	-	CASSQQGDTTDTQYF	TGCGCCAGCAGCCAACAGGGGGACACCACAGATACGCAGTATTTT
TRBV29-1	12	-	TRBJ1-1	-	CSVRGSGTEAFF	TGCAGCGTTAGGGGGTCTGGCACTGAAGCTTTCTTT
TRBV5-1	13	-	TRBJ1-2	few	CASSNGHFDGYTF	TGCGCCAGCAGCAATGGACATTTCGATGGCTACACCTTC
TRBV7-9	14	TRBD2	TRBJ2-1	few	CASSSGLADNEQFF	TGTGCCAGCAGCTCGGGACTAGCGGATAATGAGCAGTTCTTC
TRBV6-5	14	-	TRBJ1-5	-	CASSAQGIDQPQHF	TGTGCCAGCAGCGCCCAGGGAATTGACCAGCCCCAGCATTTT
TRBV19	12	-	TRBJ1-5	-	CASSLLNQPQHF	TGTGCCAGTAGTCTACTCAATCAGCCCCAGCATTTT
TRBV6-5	12	-	TRBJ1-2	once	CASMLGVYGYTF	TGTGCCAGCATGCTAGGGGTGTACGGCTACACCTTC
TRBV7-3	15	-	TRBJ1-4	-	CASSLRGGPNEKLFF	TGTGCCAGCAGCCTACGAGGGGGTCCTAATGAAAAACTGTTTTTT
TRBV6-5	15	TRBD1	TRBJ2-3	-	CASRTRGTTPDTQYF	TGTGCCAGCAGAACCAGGGGGACCACTCCAGATACGCAGTATTTT
TRBV9	16	-	TRBJ2-1	-	CASSAGDSRQNNEQFF	TGTGCCAGCAGCGCGGGGGACAGCAGACAAAACAATGAGCAGTTCTTC
TRBV7-9	15	-	TRBJ1-5	-	CASSLGRGVYQPQHF	TGTGCCAGCAGCTTAGGTCGGGGAGTTTATCAGCCCCAGCATTTT
TRBV2	12	TRBD1	TRBJ2-3	-	CASNRGPDTQYF	TGTGCCAGCAATAGGGGGCCCGATACGCAGTATTTT
TRBV7-8	13	-	TRBJ1-1	-	CASSAAGETEAFF	TGTGCCAGCAGCGCCGCAGGGGAAACTGAAGCTTTCTTT
TRBV27	14	TRBD2	TRBJ2-3	-	CASSRTSQYNTQYF	TGTGCCAGCAGTCGGACTAGTCAATACAATACGCAGTATTTT
TRBV4-1	18	TRBD1	TRBJ1-2	-	CASSQDLWDRGLIYGYTF	TGCGCCAGCAGCCAAGATCTATGGGACAGGGGTCTTATCTATGGCTACACCTTC
TRBV18	15	-	TRBJ1-5	-	CASSPNQGQNQPQHF	TGTGCCAGCTCACCGAATCAGGGTCAAAATCAGCCCCAGCATTTT
TRBV2	13	TRBD1	TRBJ1-1	-	CASRTGTSTEAFF	TGTGCCAGCAGGACAGGGACGTCCACTGAAGCTTTCTTT
TRBV13	12	-	TRBJ2-7	-	CASSIYPGEQYF	TGTGCCAGCAGCATCTACCCGGGTGAGCAGTACTTC
TRBV9	11	-	TRBJ1-2	-	CASSGTSGYTF	TGTGCCAGCAGCGGGACATCAGGCTACACCTTC
TRBV19	15	-	TRBJ1-1	few	CASRGRFTGGTEAFF	TGTGCCAGTAGGGGTCGGTTTACCGGGGGCACTGAAGCTTTCTTT
TRBV3-1/TRBV3-2	17	TRBD1	TRBJ1-3	-	CASSQVGGQISGNTIYF	TGTGCCAGCAGCCAAGTTGGGGGACAGATCTCTGGAAACACCATATATTTT
TRBV6-5	15	TRBD1	TRBJ2-2	few	CASIKRQGASGELFF	TGTGCCAGCATCAAGAGGCAGGGGGCGTCCGGGGAGCTGTTTTTT
TRBV7-2	16	TRBD1	TRBJ1-1	once	CASSSVRWDRGSRAFF	TGTGCCAGCAGCTCCGTCCGTTGGGACAGGGGGTCGCGAGCTTTCTTT
TRBV5-1	14	-	TRBJ2-1	-	CASSLELLGDEQFF	TGCGCCAGCAGCTTGGAACTCCTAGGCGATGAGCAGTTCTTC
TRBV19	14	-	TRBJ2-2	-	CASLTLQNTGELFF	TGTGCCAGCCTGACATTACAGAACACCGGGGAGCTGTTTTTT
TRBV27	16	TRBD2	TRBJ2-2	-	CASRTSGRALTGELFF	TGTGCCAGCAGGACTAGCGGGAGGGCGCTCACCGGGGAGCTGTTTTTT
TRBV7-3	21	TRBD2	TRBJ2-3	-	CASSSPIDAGTSGTRTDTQYF	TGTGCCAGCAGCTCCCCTATTGACGCCGGGACTAGCGGTACTCGCACAGATACGCAGTATTTT